This paragraph covers one T cell receptor beta chain sequence. The data derive from a study of Ad26.COV2.S vaccination and SARS-CoV-2 variants. About the study: In the COV1001 trial, the donor was in the Ad26.COV2.S arm.

The treatment here: around 19 received Ad26.COV2.S at low or high dose, single or two shots; about 5 received placebo; per-sample allocation not given. Specimen acquisition occurred on day 63 following the initial vaccine or placebo injection. Some clones are missing from TCRdb's copy, which holds only in-frame ones; the method was immunoSEQ multiplex PCR. This table has about 680,000 clones, around 90% appearing once. Trimming at V came to 4 bases and at J to 4 bases, leaving 9 bases not matched to a gene. CDR3 length: 17 amino acids. The germline CDR1 and CDR2 sequences are MNHNS and SASEGT. Material: peripheral blood, obtained in a trial of Ad26.COV2.S vaccine versus placebo. The chain recombines TRBV6-1 with TRBJ2-6, with 8 bases aligning to TRBD2. This sequence was found in a person between 18 and 65 years old who received the Ad26.COV2.S COVID-19 vaccine or a placebo. CDR3 in DNA: TGTGCCAGCAGTGGTTTGGTAGCGGGGTCCGGGGCCAACGTCCTGACTTTC. Its protein product is CASSGLVAGSGANVLTF.